What follows are 14 T cell receptor beta chains derived from one specimen sequenced in a study of cytomegalovirus exposure and HLA in healthy donors. Clones were sequenced by immunoSEQ multiplex PCR, and TCRdb holds only the in-frame ones, with some missing. Of around 300,000 clones listed, around 85% are singletons. Sequencing used PBMCs. The receptors shown here come from a woman younger than 35 in good health and CMV-seronegative.

The genes are TRBV6-5 and TRBJ1-6, with D perhaps matching TRBD1 (5 bases). This CDR3 is 15 amino acids long. Germline V gene data show CDR1 as MNHEY and CDR2 as SVGAGI. Between the trimmed V and J ends, which lost 6 bases and 11 bases, there was a span of 20 bases. CDR3 residues: CASSTTGLGMAPLHF. In DNA, the CDR3 is TGTGCCAGCAGCACGACGGGACTCGGTATGGCACCCCTCCACTTT.

This clone is a singleton in its sample. The identical CDR3 is also encoded by other nucleotide sequences in the sample. The chain couples TRBV30 to TRBJ1-5; no firm D call. This CDR3 contains 13 residues. Germline assignment: CDR1 GTSNPN and CDR2 SVGIG (reference sequence). V dropped 2 bases and J dropped 3 bases, with 8 bases sitting between them. This CDR3 reads CAWSLGSNQPQHF. DNA for the CDR3: TGTGCCTGGAGTTTGGGCTCCAATCAGCCCCAGCATTTT.

The V and J genes are TRBV27 and TRBJ2-7; D is possibly TRBD1 (6 bases). V dropped 6 bases and J dropped 5 bases, with 11 bases sitting between them. The CDR3 sequence is 12 residues long. The germline CDR1 and CDR2 sequences are MNHEY and SMNVEV (reference sequence). The chain's CDR3 is CASRRDINEQYF. The CDR3 nucleotides read TGTGCCAGCAGACGGGACATTAACGAGCAGTACTTC.

This chain links TRBV5-1 with TRBJ2-1, with TRBD2 as a possible D gene (5 bases). V dropped 6 bases and J dropped 1 base, with 14 bases sitting between them. Germline CDR1 and CDR2: SGHRS and YFSETQ. This CDR3 region has 15 residues. The CDR3 nucleotides read TGCGCCAGCACCTACGGGAAATCGTCCTACAATGAGCAGTTCTTC. Protein product: CASTYGKSSYNEQFF.

V gene TRBV6-5 combines with J gene TRBJ2-1, with a weak D call TRBD2 (5 bases). V was clipped by 5 bases and J by 5 bases, with 16 bases between them. This CDR3 spans 15 amino acids. Germline lookup yields CDR1 MNHEY and CDR2 SVGAGI. CDR3 sequence (DNA): TGTGCCAGCAGTCGACCGGGATTTAGCAACAATGAGCAGTTCTTC. Its translation: CASSRPGFSNNEQFF.

This chain uses TRBV7-2 with TRBJ2-5, with 7 bases matching TRBD2. The ends lost 3 bases at V and 5 bases at J; junction bases unmatched: 6. Germline loops: CDR1 SGHTA, CDR2 FQGNSA. The CDR3 extends over 14 amino acids. The CDR3 sequence is CASSLKRGGETQYF. CDR3 DNA: TGTGCCAGCAGCTTGAAGCGGGGAGGGGAGACCCAGTACTTC.

This clone has only a few counts. The chain recombines TRBV5-4 with TRBJ1-1, with a possible D match to TRBD1 (5 bases). Per the germline V gene, CDR1 is SGHNT and CDR2 is YYREEE (reference sequence). There are 17 residues in the CDR3. Trimming removed 4 bases from V and 1 base from J, with 20 bases in between. The CDR3 reads CASSPTLGEGRNTEAFF. The CDR3 coding sequence is TGTGCCAGCAGCCCAACCCTCGGGGAGGGGCGGAACACTGAAGCTTTCTTT.

The V gene is TRBV5-4, the J gene TRBJ2-5; maybe TRBD1 (6 bases). Germline V gives CDR1 SGHNT, CDR2 YYREEE (reference sequence). Trimming took off 5 bases at V and 1 base at J, with 15 bases between the two ends. This CDR3 region has 15 residues. Here the CDR3 reads CASSRGQEPQETQYF. In nucleotides, the CDR3 is TGTGCCAGCAGTCGGGGACAAGAACCCCAAGAGACCCAGTACTTC.

The rearrangement joins TRBV14 to TRBJ2-1, with D hard to call. V lost 6 bases to trimming and J lost 4 bases, with 7 bases between them. The germline V gene encodes CDR1 SGHDN and CDR2 FVKESK. This CDR3 has 12 residues. This chain's CDR3 is CASSLLYNEQFF. In nucleotides, the CDR3 is TGTGCCAGCAGTCTCCTATACAATGAGCAGTTCTTC.

This rearrangement joins TRBV10-1 to TRBJ2-1; D is perhaps TRBD2 (6 bases). Germline V gene lookup returns CDR1 WNHNN and CDR2 SYGVQD (reference sequence). This CDR3 comprises 13 residues. The germline V and J ends were trimmed by 4 bases and 6 bases, with 10 bases remaining between them. CDR3 loop: CASSATGVNEQFF. The DNA for the CDR3 is TGCGCCAGCAGTGCTACGGGGGTCAATGAGCAGTTCTTC.

The chain carries TRBV2 and TRBJ1-1, with 7 bases matching TRBD1. V lost 3 bases and J lost 4; bases outside the gene matches: 2. This CDR3 has 13 amino acids. The V gene's germline CDR1 is SNHLY and CDR2 FYNNEI. CDR3 in amino acids: CASSDRGVTEAFF. The CDR3 region has the DNA TGTGCCAGCAGTGACAGGGGGGTCACTGAAGCTTTCTTT.

The chain has TRBV2 and TRBJ2-1; D perhaps matches TRBD2 (6 bases). The germline V gene encodes CDR1 SNHLY and CDR2 FYNNEI. The ends were cut back, 6 bases at V and 2 bases at J, with 11 bases in the middle. The CDR3 loop spans 14 amino acids. The CDR3: CASRRLGAYNEQFF. The CDR3 DNA reads TGTGCCAGCAGGCGACTAGGGGCCTACAATGAGCAGTTCTTC.

V usage is TRBV7-6 and J usage is TRBJ2-7; 13 bases agree with TRBD2. The J segment lost 2 bases and the V segment lost 4 bases, leaving 8 bases of the junction unmatched. Germline V CDR1 and CDR2: SGHVS, FNYEAQ. The CDR3 has 17 residues. The CDR3 here is CASSSSPGTSGTYEQYF. The CDR3 region has the DNA TGTGCCAGCAGCTCCTCGCCCGGGACTAGCGGGACCTACGAGCAGTACTTC.

CDR3 loop: CASSPSRELELFF. DNA for the CDR3: TGTGCCAGCAGCCCTAGTAGGGAGCTGGAACTGTTTTTT. The rearrangement joins TRBV7-2 to TRBJ1-4; D gene ambiguous. Germline CDR1 is SGHTA and CDR2 is FQGNSA. The CDR3 loop spans 13 amino acids. V lost 5 bases to trimming and J lost 12 bases, with 16 bases between them. Complete variable domain (other parts from reference TRBV7-2 and TRBJ1-4): GAGVSQSPSNKVTEKGKDVELRCDPISGHTALYWYRQSLGQGLEFLIYFQGNSAPDKSGLPSDRFSAERTGGSVSTLTIQRTQQEDSAVYLCASSPSRELELFFGSGTQLSVL.